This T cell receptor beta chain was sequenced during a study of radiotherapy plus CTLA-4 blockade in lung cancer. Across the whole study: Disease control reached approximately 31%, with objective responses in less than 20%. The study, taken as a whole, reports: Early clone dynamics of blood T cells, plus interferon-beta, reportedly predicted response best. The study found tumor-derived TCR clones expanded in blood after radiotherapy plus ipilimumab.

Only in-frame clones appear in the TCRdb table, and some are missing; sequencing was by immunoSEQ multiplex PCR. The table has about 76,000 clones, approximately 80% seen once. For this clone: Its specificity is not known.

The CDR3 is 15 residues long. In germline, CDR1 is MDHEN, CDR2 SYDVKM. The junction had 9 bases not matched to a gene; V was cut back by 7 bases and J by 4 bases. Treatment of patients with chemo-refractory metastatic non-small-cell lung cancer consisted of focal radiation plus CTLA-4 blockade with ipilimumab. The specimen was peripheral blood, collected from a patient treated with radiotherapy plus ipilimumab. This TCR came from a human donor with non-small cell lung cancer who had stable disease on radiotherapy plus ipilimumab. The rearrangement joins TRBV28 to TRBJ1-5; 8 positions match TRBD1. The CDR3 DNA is TGTGCCAGCAACAACGTCGGACAGGGTAATCAGCCCCAGCATTTT. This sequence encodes CASNNVGQGNQPQHF.